This T cell receptor beta chain derives from a study of T cell changes during pregnancy in multiple sclerosis. Libraries were prepared by immunoSEQ multiplex PCR; TCRdb keeps only in-frame clonotypes and omits some of them. This table holds 35,000 to 45,000 clones, about 90% found once. Germline V CDR1 and CDR2: SGHAT, FQNNGV. The V end was cut by 5 bases, the J end by 3 bases, with 18 bases between. The CDR3 spans 16 residues. The sample in question was CD4+ T cells from peripheral blood mononuclear cells, obtained after pregnancy. This sequence was found in a female donor with multiple sclerosis, enrolled in a pregnancy study. V and J are TRBV11-2 and TRBJ2-3; TRBD2 is a possible D gene (6 bases). The CDR3 sequence: CASSPNLGGVTDTQYF. The CDR3 region has the DNA TGTGCCAGCAGCCCAAATCTTGGCGGGGTTACAGATACGCAGTATTTT.